These 14 T cell receptor beta chains share one sample of origin, sequenced in a study of blood T cell repertoires in COVID-19. Repertoires were generated with immunoSEQ multiplex PCR, while TCRdb's copy carries only in-frame clones and drops some. The data contain some 200,000 clones, around 81% of them seen just once; the ten biggest clones take up around 8.9%. Sequencing was done on a sample of PBMCs or T cells enriched from blood (not recorded which). Every receptor here comes from a woman in her 50s with acute COVID-19.

This clone was picked up one time. This rearrangement joins TRBV6-5 to TRBJ2-5; D is undetermined. Trimming removed 6 bases from V and 4 bases from J, with 12 bases in between. The CDR3 extends over 13 amino acids. Per germline, CDR1 MNHEY and CDR2 SVGAGI. The CDR3: CASRALPGETQYF. The CDR3, as DNA: TGTGCCAGCAGAGCCCTCCCGGGAGAGACCCAGTACTTC.

J is TRBJ2-3 and V is TRBV19; possible D gene TRBD2, 7 bases. The germline gives CDR1 LNHDA, CDR2 SQIVND (reference sequence). V dropped 4 bases and J dropped 4 bases, with 15 bases sitting between them. This CDR3 region has 15 residues. The CDR3 here is CASSREGGAADTQYF. Written as DNA, the CDR3 is TGTGCCAGTAGTAGGGAGGGGGGGGCCGCAGATACGCAGTATTTT.

The chain employs TRBV14 and TRBJ1-6; D not resolved. This CDR3 has 13 residues. The V gene's germline CDR1 is SGHDN and CDR2 FVKESK. Trimming stripped 3 bases from V and 7 bases from J, with 7 bases between. This chain's CDR3 is CASSQIQNSPLHF. The CDR3 DNA is TGTGCCAGCAGCCAGATACAGAATTCACCCCTCCACTTT.

V usage is TRBV11-3 and J usage is TRBJ2-3, with TRBD2 matching 7 bases. This CDR3 contains 16 residues. Germline lookup yields CDR1 SGHNT and CDR2 YENEEA. V was clipped by 5 bases and J by 2 bases; unmatched bases: 10. The CDR3 DNA reads as TGTGCCAGCAGCACTCAGCGGGAAACCTCCACAGATACGCAGTATTTT. The encoded protein is CASSTQRETSTDTQYF.

J is TRBJ1-6 and V is TRBV6-2 or TRBV6-3; 9 bases are shared with TRBD1. V dropped 2 bases and J dropped 6; count of bases not matched to a gene: 2. This CDR3 is 15 amino acids long. CDR1 is MNHEY, CDR2 SVGEGT, per germline. CDR3 amino acids: CASSYVGQGNSPLHF. The CDR3 DNA sequence: TGTGCCAGCAGTTACGTGGGACAGGGTAATTCACCCCTCCACTTT.

This CDR3 is CAWSEGVGSEKLFF. The CDR3 coding sequence is TGTGCCTGGAGCGAAGGGGTCGGGAGCGAAAAACTGTTTTTT. The chain combines TRBV30 with TRBJ1-4; TRBD1 might be the D (5 bases). The germline V gene encodes CDR1 GTSNPN and CDR2 SVGIG (reference sequence). V dropped 3 bases and J dropped 8 bases, with 16 bases sitting between them. This CDR3 comprises 14 residues.

The chain combines TRBV5-4 with TRBJ2-2, with TRBD1 as a possible D gene (6 bases). Germline assignment: CDR1 SGHNT and CDR2 YYREEE (reference sequence). Trimming cost V 1 base and J 9 bases, with 16 bases left between them. The CDR3 is 15 residues long. CDR3 sequence (DNA): TGTGCCAGCAGCTTGAGGACAGACCAAGTCAGGGAGCTGTTTTTT. Its protein is CASSLRTDQVRELFF.

V and J are TRBV7-8 and TRBJ2-2; 14 bases align to TRBD2. J lost 2 bases, V lost 4 bases, and 6 bases had no gene match. The CDR3 contains 18 residues. Per the germline V gene, CDR1 is SGHVS and CDR2 is FQNEAQ. CDR3 nucleotides: TGTGCCAGCAGCTACCGACTAGCGGGAGGGTTTAACACCGGGGAGCTGTTTTTT. This encodes CASSYRLAGGFNTGELFF.

The rearrangement joins TRBV7-9 to TRBJ2-5; TRBD2 aligns across 7 bases. The CDR3 totals 13 residues. The V gene end was trimmed by 4 bases and the J gene end by 2 bases; junction bases not matched to a gene: 1. CDR1 is SEHNR, CDR2 FQNEAQ, per germline (reference sequence). CDR3 loop: CASSWGGQETQYF. The CDR3 DNA reads TGTGCCAGCAGCTGGGGGGGTCAAGAGACCCAGTACTTC.

V is TRBV6-2 or TRBV6-3 and J is TRBJ2-6; TRBD2 might be the D (6 bases). Trimming cost V 5 bases and J 2 bases, with 10 bases left between them. This CDR3 is 15 amino acids long. Germline CDR1 reads MNHEY; CDR2 reads SVGEGT. The DNA of the CDR3 is TGTGCCAGCAGTCCAGGAGGGGCTGGGGCCAACGTCCTGACTTTC. Protein sequence: CASSPGGAGANVLTF.

The rearrangement joins TRBV28 to TRBJ2-1; 9 bases align to TRBD1. Unmatched junction bases numbered 12, after V lost 5 bases and J lost 4 bases. Germline V gene sequence: CDR1 MDHEN, CDR2 SYDVKM. The CDR3 length is 17 residues. CDR3 nucleotides: TGTGCCAGCAGTAGGGACAGGGCCCCCGTTGGATACAATGAGCAGTTCTTC. The encoded protein is CASSRDRAPVGYNEQFF.

This CDR3 reads CASRPTIGATGTYEQYF. The CDR3 DNA sequence: TGTGCCAGCAGACCCACCATCGGAGCAACCGGAACCTACGAGCAGTACTTC. The chain is built from TRBV28 and TRBJ2-7, with no clear D. This CDR3 contains 17 residues. V was cut by 6 bases and J by 2 bases, with 23 bases left in between. Germline V lookup: CDR1 MDHEN, CDR2 SYDVKM.

Only a few counts were recorded for this clone. The J gene is TRBJ2-3, the V gene TRBV5-5, with 9 positions matching TRBD2. The length of the CDR3 is 17 residues. Trimming took 2 bases from V and 4 from J; bases not matched to a gene: 11. CDR1 is SGHKS, CDR2 YYEKEE, per germline (reference sequence). This CDR3 reads CASSFGIGGRAADTQYF. The CDR3 coding sequence is TGTGCCAGCAGCTTTGGGATTGGCGGGAGGGCCGCAGATACGCAGTATTTT.

This chain connects TRBV20-1 to TRBJ1-1; D remains unclear. Trimming removed 3 bases from V and 2 bases from J, with 7 bases in between. The CDR3 totals 12 residues. The germline CDR1 and CDR2 sequences are DFQATT and SNEGSKA (reference sequence). The CDR3 here is CSASVSNTEAFF. The CDR3 DNA reads TGCAGTGCTAGTGTGAGTAACACTGAAGCTTTCTTT.